What follows are 4 T cell receptor beta chains derived from one specimen sequenced in a study of CD8 T cells in ankylosing spondylitis. TCRdb re-derived calls from the 5' RACE reads in MiXCR, one entry per CDR3 protein. The profile shows approximately 350,000 distinct CDR3 sequences, approximately 14% of them singletons. Material for sequencing was blood, either unsorted or a sorted T cell fraction (not recorded which). These receptors came from a male donor with ankylosing spondylitis or in good health (not recorded which).

In this sample, this clonotype turned up a few times. The chain is built from TRBV5-1 and TRBJ1-3; D not resolved. V shed 4 bases and J shed 8 bases, with 13 bases lying between them. The CDR3 sequence is 13 residues long. Germline V lookup: CDR1 SGHRS, CDR2 YFSETQ. The CDR3 sequence: CASSQDPRDTIYF. In DNA, the CDR3 is TGCGCCAGCAGCCAAGACCCAAGGGACACCATATATTTT.

The chain has TRBV2 and TRBJ2-6; unclear D gene. The CDR3 extends over 15 amino acids. Trimming pared 7 bases from V and 2 bases from J, leaving 12 bases between. CDR1 SNHLY and CDR2 FYNNEI come from the germline V gene. CDR3 sequence: CASTTTSTGANVLTF. In DNA form, the CDR3 reads TGTGCCAGCACTACTACCTCCACTGGGGCCAACGTCCTGACTTTC.

This rearrangement joins TRBV20-1 to TRBJ2-7; TRBD1 aligns across 7 bases. The CDR3 runs to 13 residues. V dropped 5 bases and J dropped 5; count of bases not matched to a gene: 9. CDR1 DFQATT and CDR2 SNEGSKA come from the germline V gene (reference sequence). Here the CDR3 reads CSAFGTEGNEQYF. CDR3 coding DNA: TGCAGTGCTTTTGGGACAGAGGGCAACGAGCAGTACTTC.

This clonotype was seen a few times. V and J are TRBV4-2 and TRBJ2-1; 8 nucleotides align to TRBD2. Germline values: CDR1 LGHNA, CDR2 YNFKEQ. V dropped 4 bases and J dropped 0; count of bases not matched to a gene: 5. The CDR3 consists of 16 residues. The CDR3 DNA reads TGTGCCAGCAGCCGAGACGGGGGGGGCTCCTACAATGAGCAGTTCTTC. Translation: CASSRDGGGSYNEQFF.